This T cell receptor (beta chain) was captured in a study of blood T cell repertoires in COVID-19. Study in general: Acute and convalescent COVID-19 specimens originated in the United States, Italy and Spain.

Authors' methods: From reference gene primer amplification, estimates of nucleated cell counts were derived. Method: immunoSEQ multiplex PCR; TCRdb's copy keeps in-frame clones and lacks some. That table is the source of V, J and clone size, and D and trimming were worked out from the DNA. The repertoire holds some 300,000 clones, with approximately 90% as singletons. The ends lost 1 base at V and 3 bases at J; junction bases unmatched: 0. The CDR3 runs 14 residues. Germline V gives CDR1 LNHNV, CDR2 YYDKDF (reference sequence). Clinical history as reported by participants underpinned cohort assignment.

Sequencing input: PBMCs or T cells enriched from blood (not recorded which). The rearrangement uses TRBV15 and TRBJ1-1; 9 bases fit TRBD1. The receptor was isolated from a woman in her thirties or forties who had recovered from COVID-19. The CDR3 sequence: CATSRGDRDTEAFF. The CDR3, as DNA: TGTGCCACCAGCAGAGGGGACAGGGACACTGAAGCTTTCTTT.